The 17 T cell receptor beta chains below come from one sample, sequenced in a study of CD8 T cells in Susac syndrome. Random hexamers were used to reverse transcribe the RNA input (about 0.5 to 1 ug). Each CDR3 protein gets one entry after TCRdb re-called the immunoSEQ multiplex PCR reads with MiXCR. The sample contains some 160,000 distinct CDR3 sequences, roughly 95% of which appear only once. The sample was CD4+ T cells from PBMCs. Receptors were obtained from a human donor with Susac syndrome.

This chain uses TRBV28 with TRBJ1-1, with a tentative D call TRBD1 (6 bases). V was clipped by 3 bases and J by 4 bases, with 15 bases between them. Germline V gene sequence: CDR1 MDHEN, CDR2 SYDVKM. The CDR3 has 15 residues. The CDR3 nucleotides read TGTGCCAGCAGTTTCCAGGGGAGCCGTGGCACTGAAGCTTTCTTT. Its translation: CASSFQGSRGTEAFF.

The V gene is TRBV9, the J gene TRBJ1-5; 7 nucleotides line up with TRBD1. The CDR3 is 13 amino acids. J gave up 9 bases and V 3 bases, and 6 bases lay outside the gene matches. Germline loops: CDR1 SGDLS, CDR2 YYNGEE. The CDR3 DNA is TGTGCCAGCAGCGAGACCTCAGGGGGGCCCCAGCATTTT. Amino acid sequence: CASSETSGGPQHF.

V gene TRBV3-1 combines with J gene TRBJ2-1; D unresolved. The CDR3 totals 16 residues. Trimming removed 2 bases at V and 4 bases at J, with 15 bases between. Germline CDR1 and CDR2: LGHDT and YNNKEL (reference sequence). CDR3 sequence: CASSQLFVETYNEQFF. The CDR3 DNA reads TGTGCCAGCAGCCAACTCTTTGTGGAAACTTACAATGAGCAGTTCTTC.

For this clonotype: Germline and junction disagree at one end, which may indicate a read error. The rearrangement uses TRBV12-3 or TRBV12-4 and TRBJ1-1; D is unclear. The CDR3 covers 13 residues. The DNA of the CDR3 is TGTGCCAGCAGCCCAATCCGGAGAGGGTTAGATATCTTT. Its protein is CASSPIRRGLDIF.

The chain uses TRBV5-1 and TRBJ2-2, with 7 bases identical to TRBD2. This CDR3 has 15 amino acids. With V trimmed by 1 base and J by 5 bases, 5 bases remained unmatched. CDR1 SGHRS and CDR2 YFSETQ come from the germline V gene. CDR3 bases: TGCGCCAGCAGCTTGAGTAGCGGGCCTACCGGGGAGCTGTTTTTT. This codes for CASSLSSGPTGELFF.

The genes are TRBV20-1 and TRBJ1-2; D call uncertain. V lost 3 bases to trimming and J lost 0 bases, with 8 bases between them. The germline V gene has CDR1 DFQATT and CDR2 SNEGSKA (reference sequence). The CDR3 spans 13 residues. The CDR3 coding sequence is TGCAGTGCTAGTGCCCGAGCTAACTATGGCTACACCTTC. This translates into CSASARANYGYTF.

The gene calls are TRBV21-1 and TRBJ2-1; the DNA was not used to check the table's D call, TRBD2. TRBV21-1 is a recognized pseudogene. The CDR3 is 14 amino acids. The chain's CDR3 is CASSMDSHNWEQFF. The CDR3 nucleotides read TGTGCCAGCAGCATGGACTCCCATAACTGGGAGCAGTTCTTC.

The rearrangement joins TRBV5-6 to TRBJ1-2; D unclear. There are 12 residues in the CDR3. The V end lost 0 bases, the J end lost 8 bases, and 8 bases lay between the germline ends. Germline V CDR1 and CDR2: SGHDT, YYEEEE. CDR3 region: CASSLDAWGYTF. CDR3 DNA: TGTGCCAGCAGCTTGGACGCCTGGGGCTACACCTTC.

The chain joins TRBV13 to TRBJ1-1; 7 nucleotides line up with TRBD1. The CDR3 is made up of 13 amino acids. From germline, CDR1 is PRHDT and CDR2 FYEKMQ (reference sequence). V lost 4 bases, J lost 9 bases, and 8 bases stayed unmatched. The CDR3 is CASSYRGGQQAFF. The CDR3 DNA reads as TGTGCCAGCAGCTACAGGGGTGGACAGCAAGCTTTCTTT. Combining the CDR3 with reference TRBV13 and TRBJ1-1 gives the whole variable domain AAGVIQSPRHLIKEKRETATLKCYPIPRHDTVYWYQQGPGQDPQFLISFYEKMQSDKGSIPDRFSAQQFSDYHSELNMSSLELGDSALYFCASSYRGGQQAFFGQGTRLTVV.

CDR3 sequence reads: CASSLDGLRETQYF. In nucleotides, the CDR3 is TGCGCCAGCAGCTTGGATGGCTTGCGAGAGACCCAGTACTTC. This chain connects TRBV5-1 to TRBJ2-5; no reliable D call. V was trimmed by 0 bases and J by 4 bases, leaving 10 bases between them. Germline-derived CDR1 and CDR2 are SGHRS and YFSETQ. The CDR3 runs 14 residues.

The rearrangement links TRBV29-1 to TRBJ2-2, with a possible D match to TRBD2 (5 bases). CDR1 and CDR2 from the germline V gene are SQVTM and ANQGSEA. This CDR3 is built from 13 residues. V was pared by 8 bases and J by 4 bases, with 14 bases between. The CDR3, as DNA: TGCAGCACCAGGACGGGATTCACCGGGGAGCTGTTTTTT. Its translation is CSTRTGFTGELFF.

This chain links TRBV4-1 with TRBJ1-2, with 11 bases fitting TRBD1. Germline assignment: CDR1 MGHRA and CDR2 YSYEKL. Trimming cost V 2 bases and J 7 bases; bases outside gene matches: 6. This CDR3 is 15 amino acids long. CDR3: CASSQLGTGGFGYTF. The CDR3, as DNA: TGCGCCAGCAGCCAACTTGGGACAGGGGGTTTTGGCTACACCTTC.

This chain joins TRBV18 and TRBJ1-4; no definite D call. This CDR3 is 11 amino acids long. Trimming removed 1 base at V and 8 bases at J, with 2 bases between. Germline V gene lookup returns CDR1 KGHSH and CDR2 LQKENI. CDR3: CASSPQEKLFF. The CDR3 region has the DNA TGTGCCAGCTCACCACAGGAAAAACTGTTTTTT.

V usage is TRBV3-1 and J usage is TRBJ1-1; no clear D. The V gene lost 5 bases and the J gene lost 8 bases, with 9 bases spanning the gap. This CDR3 is 11 amino acids long. The germline V gene encodes CDR1 LGHDT and CDR2 YNNKEL (reference sequence). CDR3 coding DNA: TGTGCCAGCAGCACTTATGGGGAAGCTTTCTTT. Its translation: CASSTYGEAFF.

In this sample, this clonotype turned up once. This chain uses TRBV5-6 with TRBJ1-2; 10 positions agree with TRBD1. CDR3 length: 16 residues. The ends lost 4 bases at V and 4 bases at J; junction bases unmatched: 10. In germline, CDR1 is SGHDT, CDR2 YYEEEE. CDR3 DNA: TGTGCCAGCAGCCAGCCCGGGACAGGGGCCTTCTATGGCTACACCTTC. The encoded protein is CASSQPGTGAFYGYTF.

V gene TRBV4-1 combines with J gene TRBJ2-4, with D hard to call. The germline V gene has CDR1 MGHRA and CDR2 YSYEKL. V lost 2 bases and J lost 1, with 12 bases in between. The CDR3 consists of 16 residues. The CDR3 spells CASSQPTKGAKNIQYF. CDR3 DNA: TGCGCCAGCAGCCAACCTACGAAAGGGGCCAAAAACATTCAGTACTTC.

The CDR3 DNA follows: TGCAGCGTGTACAGGGATAGCAATCAGCCCCAGCATTTT. Amino acid sequence: CSVYRDSNQPQHF. This chain joins TRBV29-1 and TRBJ1-5, with a possible D match to TRBD1 (6 bases). V lost 6 bases to trimming and J lost 0 bases, with 9 bases between them. Germline lookup yields CDR1 SQVTM and CDR2 ANQGSEA. CDR3 size: 13 residues.